The rows below give T cell receptor beta chains drawn from one sample of a study of cytomegalovirus exposure and HLA in healthy donors. The protocol was immunoSEQ multiplex PCR, while the TCRdb copy is restricted to in-frame clones and leaves out a portion. This table holds more than 150,000 clones, almost 80% found once. Source material: PBMCs. These receptors were obtained from a man aged 45 to 65 in good health and CMV-seropositive. The CDR3 runs from the conserved cysteine through the conserved F or W. A D gene is named only where the DNA matches it firmly. Clone size appears in some rows only: once, few, many, or a class for an expanded clone.

clone_size	d_call	v_call	j_call	cdr3_aa	cdr3_nt
once	NA	TRBV7-8	TRBJ2-1	CASSHIRLDPYNEQFF	TGTGCCAGCAGCCATATAAGACTAGACCCCTACAATGAGCAGTTCTTC
NA	TRBD1	TRBV2	TRBJ1-6	CASSTRTGSSPLHF	TGTGCCAGCAGTACCCGGACAGGGTCCTCACCCCTCCACTTT
NA	TRBD1	TRBV27	TRBJ2-1	CASRWGQGVNEQFF	TGTGCCAGCAGGTGGGGACAGGGCGTCAATGAGCAGTTCTTC
NA	TRBD1	TRBV5-4	TRBJ1-1	CASSSPGTENTEAFF	TGTGCCAGCAGCTCCCCCGGGACAGAGAACACTGAAGCTTTCTTT
NA	TRBD1	TRBV18	TRBJ1-2	CASSPGTGGDYGYTF	TGTGCCAGCTCACCGGGGACAGGGGGCGACTATGGCTACACCTTC
NA	TRBD1	TRBV30	TRBJ2-7	CAWSPGQGFGEQYF	TGTGCCTGGAGCCCGGGACAGGGTTTCGGGGAGCAGTACTTC
NA	NA	TRBV4-3	TRBJ1-1	CASSQDRGWGAFF	TGCGCCAGCAGCCAAGATAGGGGCTGGGGAGCTTTCTTT
few	TRBD1	TRBV4-2	TRBJ2-7	CASSQERGRTYEQYF	TGTGCCAGCAGCCAAGAGAGGGGGCGAACCTACGAGCAGTACTTC
NA	NA	TRBV19	TRBJ1-1	CASSNTNTEAFF	TGTGCCAGTAGTAACACGAACACTGAAGCTTTCTTT
NA	NA	TRBV7-2	TRBJ2-5	CASSLGAPETQYF	TGTGCCAGCAGCTTAGGGGCCCCGGAGACCCAGTACTTC
few	NA	TRBV7-9	TRBJ1-1	CASSFVVGVNTEAFF	TGTGCCAGCAGCTTCGTTGTTGGAGTAAACACTGAAGCTTTCTTT
NA	NA	TRBV27	TRBJ2-2	CASSLSITGELFF	TGTGCCAGCAGTTTATCTATAACCGGGGAGCTGTTTTTT
NA	NA	TRBV4-2	TRBJ2-7	CASSQGFENYEQYF	TGTGCCAGCAGCCAAGGTTTTGAGAACTACGAGCAGTACTTC
NA	NA	TRBV19	TRBJ1-2	CASTGATLLIEGYTF	TGTGCCAGTACAGGGGCCACACTCCTTATAGAAGGCTACACCTTC
NA	NA	TRBV6-1	TRBJ1-3	CASRSQANSGNTIYF	TGTGCCAGTCGATCACAGGCTAACTCTGGAAACACCATATATTTT
NA	NA	TRBV6-5	TRBJ1-5	CASSHGQPNQPQHF	TGTGCCAGCAGCCACGGACAGCCCAATCAGCCCCAGCATTTT
NA	TRBD1	TRBV6-1	TRBJ2-3	CASSRGTGGADTQYF	TGTGCCAGCAGTCGAGGGACAGGGGGCGCAGATACGCAGTATTTT
NA	TRBD2	TRBV15	TRBJ2-6	CATSRPGGSGANVLTF	TGTGCCACCAGCAGACCGGGAGGTTCTGGGGCCAACGTCCTGACTTTC
NA	NA	TRBV6-5	TRBJ2-2	CASSSPGTLLGELFF	TGTGCCAGCAGTTCCCCCGGGACACTTCTCGGGGAGCTGTTTTTT